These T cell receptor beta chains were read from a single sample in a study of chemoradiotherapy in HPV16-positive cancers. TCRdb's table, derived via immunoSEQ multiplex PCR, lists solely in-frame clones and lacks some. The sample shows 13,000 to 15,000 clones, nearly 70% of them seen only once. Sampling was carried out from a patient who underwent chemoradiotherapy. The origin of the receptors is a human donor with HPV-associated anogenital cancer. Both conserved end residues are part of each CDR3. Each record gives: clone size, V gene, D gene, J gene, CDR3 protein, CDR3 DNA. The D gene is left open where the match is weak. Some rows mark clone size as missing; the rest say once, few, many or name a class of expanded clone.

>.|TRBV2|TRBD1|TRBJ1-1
CASVPGQGTGTEAFF
TGTGCCAGCGTCCCGGGACAGGGTACGGGCACTGAAGCTTTCTTT
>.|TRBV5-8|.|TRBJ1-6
CASSGDAGRSPLHF
TGTGCCAGCAGCGGCGACGCGGGGCGTTCACCCCTCCACTTT
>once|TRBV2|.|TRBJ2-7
CASSDGRQSYEQYF
TGTGCCAGCAGTGATGGGAGACAATCCTACGAGCAGTACTTC
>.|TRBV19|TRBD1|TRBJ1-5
CASSRAGTGESNQPQHF
TGTGCCAGTAGTAGGGCCGGGACAGGTGAGAGCAATCAGCCCCAGCATTTT
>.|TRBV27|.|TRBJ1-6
CASSLEGVTNSPLHF
TGTGCCAGCAGTTTAGAAGGGGTAACTAATTCACCCCTCCACTTT
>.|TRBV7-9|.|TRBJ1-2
CASSYSGPALYGYTF
TGTGCCAGCAGCTACTCGGGCCCAGCTCTCTATGGCTACACCTTC
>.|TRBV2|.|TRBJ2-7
CASQSAGSSYEQYF
TGTGCCAGCCAATCAGCTGGAAGCTCCTACGAGCAGTACTTC
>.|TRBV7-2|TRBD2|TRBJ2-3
CASSLERQSGGASDTQYF
TGTGCCAGCAGCTTAGAAAGGCAAAGCGGGGGGGCATCAGATACGCAGTATTTT
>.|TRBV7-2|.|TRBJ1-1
CASRPTTGNTEAFF
TGTGCCAGCAGGCCTACGACAGGGAACACTGAAGCTTTCTTT
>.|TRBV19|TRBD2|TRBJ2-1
CASSRAGAPLGNEQFF
TGTGCCAGTAGCCGAGCGGGGGCCCCACTTGGGAATGAGCAGTTCTTC
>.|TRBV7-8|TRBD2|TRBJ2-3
CASSFTGGQYF
TGTGCCAGCAGCTTTACGGGGGGGCAGTATTTT
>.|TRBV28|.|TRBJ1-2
CASSLRQTYGYTF
TGTGCCAGCAGTTTACGGCAGACCTATGGCTACACCTTC
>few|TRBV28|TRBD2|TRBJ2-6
CASRGSGSSGANVLTF
TGTGCCAGCAGGGGTAGCGGGAGCTCTGGGGCCAACGTCCTGACTTTC
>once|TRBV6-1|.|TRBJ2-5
CASSWTGQETQYF
TGTGCCAGCAGTTGGACGGGTCAAGAGACCCAGTACTTC
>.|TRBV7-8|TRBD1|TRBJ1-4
CASSLRNKQGSTPNEKLFF
TGTGCCAGCAGCTTGAGAAATAAACAGGGGTCAACCCCTAATGAAAAACTGTTTTTT
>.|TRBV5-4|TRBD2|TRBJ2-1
CAFGGDFGNEQFF
TGTGCCTTTGGGGGGGACTTTGGAAATGAGCAGTTCTTC
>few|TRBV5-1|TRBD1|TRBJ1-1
CASSSGQVNTEAFF
TGCGCCAGCAGCTCTGGACAGGTGAACACTGAAGCTTTCTTT
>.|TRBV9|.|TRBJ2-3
CASSARTTYTDTQYF
TGTGCCAGCAGCGCCAGGACTACCTACACAGATACGCAGTATTTT
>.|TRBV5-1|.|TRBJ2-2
CASRETGNTGELFF
TGCGCCAGCAGGGAGACAGGGAACACCGGGGAGCTGTTTTTT
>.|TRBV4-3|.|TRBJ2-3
CASSQDPGRGTDTQYF
TGCGCCAGCAGCCAAGATCCGGGGCGGGGCACAGATACGCAGTATTTT
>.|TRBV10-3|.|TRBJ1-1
CAIRDGPLGGNTEAFF
TGTGCCATCAGGGACGGGCCCCTCGGAGGTAACACTGAAGCTTTCTTT
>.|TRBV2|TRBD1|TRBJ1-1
CASSEGMGQGNTEAFF
TGTGCCAGCAGTGAAGGGATGGGACAGGGGAACACTGAAGCTTTCTTT
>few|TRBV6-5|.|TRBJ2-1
CASSYGFSEQFF
TGTGCCAGCAGTTACGGGTTCAGTGAGCAGTTCTTC
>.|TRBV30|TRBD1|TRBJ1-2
CAWSKRTGRTPNYGYTF
TGTGCCTGGAGTAAGCGGACAGGGCGGACCCCTAACTATGGCTACACCTTC
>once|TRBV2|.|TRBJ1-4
CASSKTGQATNEKLFF
TGTGCCAGCAGCAAAACCGGACAAGCAACTAATGAAAAACTGTTTTTT
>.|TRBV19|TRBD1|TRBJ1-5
CASSRDRTNQPQHF
TGTGCCAGTAGTAGGGACAGGACTAATCAGCCCCAGCATTTT
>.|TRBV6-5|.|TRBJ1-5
CASSYSKRGHRQPQHF
TGTGCCAGCAGTTACTCGAAACGAGGACACCGACAGCCCCAGCATTTT
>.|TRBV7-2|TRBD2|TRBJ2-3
CASSLERTRGGRSQYF
TGTGCCAGCAGCTTAGAGCGGACCCGGGGGGGCCGGAGTCAGTATTTT
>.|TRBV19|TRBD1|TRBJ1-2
CASRIDRGPYTNYGYTF
TGTGCCAGTAGAATCGACAGGGGCCCTTACACTAACTATGGCTACACCTTC
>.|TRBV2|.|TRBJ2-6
CASSPAFRASGANVLTF
TGTGCCAGCAGCCCCGCTTTTAGAGCCTCTGGGGCCAACGTCCTGACTTTC
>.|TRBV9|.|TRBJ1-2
CASSADPVRGLGYTF
TGTGCCAGCAGCGCCGACCCTGTTCGAGGGCTCGGCTACACCTTC
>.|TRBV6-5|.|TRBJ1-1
CASRRPGNTEAFF
TGTGCCAGCAGGCGACCGGGGAACACTGAAGCTTTCTTT
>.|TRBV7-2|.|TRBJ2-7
CASSLVYGGGYEQYF
TGTGCCAGCAGCTTAGTGTACGGGGGAGGTTACGAGCAGTACTTC
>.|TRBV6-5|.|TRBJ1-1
CASSYLSGGTEAFF
TGTGCCAGCAGTTACCTGTCGGGGGGAACTGAAGCTTTCTTT
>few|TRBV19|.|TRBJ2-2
CASKHPWGDTGELFF
TGTGCCAGTAAACACCCCTGGGGTGACACCGGGGAGCTGTTTTTT
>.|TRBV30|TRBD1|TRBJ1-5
CAWSVGTGFLQPQHF
TGTGCCTGGAGTGTAGGGACAGGTTTTTTGCAGCCCCAGCATTTT
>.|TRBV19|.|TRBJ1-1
CASSIASYTEAFF
TGTGCCAGTAGTATAGCCTCTTACACTGAAGCTTTCTTT
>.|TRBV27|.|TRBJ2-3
CASSLVSSTDTQYF
TGTGCCAGCAGTTTAGTCTCTAGCACAGATACGCAGTATTTT
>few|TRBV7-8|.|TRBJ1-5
CASSGVGNNQPQHF
TGTGCCAGCTCGGGGGTGGGGAACAATCAGCCCCAGCATTTT
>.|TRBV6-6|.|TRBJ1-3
CASSYPGQGNTIYF
TGTGCCAGCAGTTACCCAGGACAGGGAAACACCATATATTTT
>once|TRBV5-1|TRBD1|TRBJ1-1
CASKLGTGNTEAFF
TGCGCCAGCAAATTGGGGACAGGGAACACTGAAGCTTTCTTT